The 18 T cell receptor beta chains below all came from one sample that was sequenced in a study of T cell repertoires in cytomegalovirus infection. Via MiXCR, TCRdb re-called the reads, giving one row per CDR3 protein. The data contain hundreds of thousands of distinct CDR3 sequences, 8% to 10% of them singletons. The sample comprised PBMCs. These receptors were taken from a human donor in good health (CMV status not recorded). Some clones in this sample may be carry-over from other donors' samples.

This clonotype was seen a few times. The chain links TRBV14 to TRBJ1-6; D is perhaps TRBD1 (5 bases). The ends were cut back, 4 bases at V and 9 bases at J, with 13 bases in the middle. The CDR3 has 14 residues. Germline CDR1 and CDR2: SGHDN and FVKESK. The chain's CDR3 is CASSPRAGSSPLHF. The CDR3 region has the DNA TGTGCCAGCAGCCCCAGGGCTGGTTCTTCACCCCTCCACTTT.

This clonotype was counted at least ten times. The V call is TRBV7-8, the J call TRBJ1-5; perhaps TRBD1 as D (5 bases). Germline assignment: CDR1 SGHVS and CDR2 FQNEAQ. Trimming took 4 bases from V and 5 from J, leaving 15 bases between them. CDR3 length: 15 residues. The DNA of the CDR3 is TGTGCCAGCAGCTCCGCGGGACTTCCACATCAGCCCCAGCATTTT. Amino acid sequence: CASSSAGLPHQPQHF.

Ten or more counts support this clonotype. V is TRBV29-1 and J is TRBJ1-1; TRBD1 aligns across 9 bases. V dropped 6 bases and J dropped 5; count of bases not matched to a gene: 7. CDR1 and CDR2 (germline): SQVTM, ANQGSEA. The CDR3 is 13 amino acids. The CDR3 reads CSVYLGTGTEAFF. In DNA, the CDR3 is TGCAGCGTCTACCTCGGGACAGGGACTGAAGCTTTCTTT.

Ten or more counts support this clonotype. This chain uses TRBV7-2 with TRBJ2-2; 7 bases line up with TRBD2. V trimming: 2 bases; J trimming: 1 base; junction bases outside the gene matches: 1. The CDR3 covers 15 residues. Germline-derived CDR1 and CDR2 are SGHTA and FQGNSA. CDR3 DNA: TGTGCCAGCAGCTTAAGCGGGGAGAACACCGGGGAGCTGTTTTTT. Translation: CASSLSGENTGELFF.

This chain joins TRBV28 and TRBJ1-1, with 8 positions matching TRBD1. Unmatched junction bases numbered 11, after V lost 6 bases and J lost 2 bases. This CDR3 contains 16 residues. Per germline, CDR1 MDHEN and CDR2 SYDVKM. The CDR3 DNA is TGTGCCAGCAGACATCTCTCCGGGACAGGTAACACTGAAGCTTTCTTT. It codes for CASRHLSGTGNTEAFF.

V gene TRBV19 combines with J gene TRBJ1-2; TRBD1 matches at 9 bases. The CDR3 consists of 14 residues. Germline V gene lookup returns CDR1 LNHDA and CDR2 SQIVND (reference sequence). V lost 2 bases to trimming and J lost 7 bases; unmatched junction nucleotides: 5. CDR3 sequence reads: CASSITGGLGGYTF. The CDR3 DNA reads as TGTGCCAGTAGTATAACAGGGGGCCTTGGTGGCTACACCTTC.

This clonotype was seen ten or more times. This chain links TRBV12-3 or TRBV12-4 with TRBJ1-2, with D possibly being TRBD1 (5 bases). The CDR3 spans 16 residues. Deletions cut 7 bases from V and 0 bases from J, with 18 bases between. DNA of the CDR3: TGTGCCAGCAACCGGGAAGGGGCCCTCGCTAACTATGGCTACACCTTC. Amino acids: CASNREGALANYGYTF.

A word on this clonotype: A clone one base away is much larger, so this may be a read error. The CDR3 end shows no conserved phenylalanine or tryptophan, and so a read error is likely. The genes are TRBV20-1 and TRBJ2-5; 10 bases align to TRBD2. This CDR3 region has 14 residues. V trimming: 3 bases; J trimming: 5 bases; junction bases outside the gene matches: 6. The germline gives CDR1 DFQATT, CDR2 SNEGSKA (reference sequence). In DNA form, the CDR3 reads TGCAGTGCTAGGATTAGCGGGGGGACGGAGACCCAGTACTAC. Translation gives CSARISGGTETQYY.

This clonotype was found a few times. This chain links TRBV18 with TRBJ1-1; the D is unclear. Germline V lookup: CDR1 KGHSH, CDR2 LQKENI. V was cut by 3 bases and J by 5 bases, with 13 bases left in between. This CDR3 comprises 14 residues. The CDR3: CASSPREGKTEAFF. The CDR3 DNA reads TGTGCCAGCTCACCGAGGGAGGGAAAAACTGAAGCTTTCTTT.

This clonotype was picked up many times. This sequence joins TRBV7-2 and TRBJ1-2; D perhaps matches TRBD1 (5 bases). Trimming removed 2 bases at V and 6 bases at J, with 22 bases between. CDR3 size: 17 residues. Looked up from germline, CDR1 is SGHTA and CDR2 is FQGNSA. CDR3 DNA: TGTGCCAGCAGCTTACAGGGTACTACGCCCCCACTAAATGGCTACACCTTC. Its translation: CASSLQGTTPPLNGYTF. Based on the CDR3 plus reference TRBV7-2 and TRBJ1-2, the full variable domain is GAGVSQSPSNKVTEKGKDVELRCDPISGHTALYWYRQSLGQGLEFLIYFQGNSAPDKSGLPSDRFSAERTGGSVSTLTIQRTQQEDSAVYLCASSLQGTTPPLNGYTFGSGTRLTVV.

This clonotype was observed many times. J is TRBJ1-2 and V is TRBV19; D is perhaps TRBD1 (5 bases). Looked up from germline, CDR1 is LNHDA and CDR2 is SQIVND (reference sequence). The CDR3 length is 13 residues. V lost 7 bases and J lost 4, with 13 bases in between. The CDR3 DNA sequence: TGTGCCAGTACCAAATCCGACAGCTATGGCTACACCTTC. Amino acids: CASTKSDSYGYTF.

This clonotype was recorded at least ten times. The chain is built from TRBV7-2 and TRBJ2-2; D is possibly TRBD2 (6 bases). This CDR3 is 15 amino acids long. Germline CDR1 SGHTA, CDR2 FQGNSA. Trimming removed 4 bases at V and 0 bases at J, with 9 bases between. For the CDR3, the DNA is TGTGCCAGCAGCTCGGGGGTATCGAACACCGGGGAGCTGTTTTTT. Amino acid sequence: CASSSGVSNTGELFF. The full variable domain, its missing parts supplied by reference TRBV7-2 and TRBJ2-2, is GAGVSQSPSNKVTEKGKDVELRCDPISGHTALYWYRQSLGQGLEFLIYFQGNSAPDKSGLPSDRFSAERTGGSVSTLTIQRTQQEDSAVYLCASSSGVSNTGELFFGEGSRLTVL.

The gene calls are TRBV18 and TRBJ2-3; D is unclear. V gave up 6 bases and J gave up 2 bases, with 21 bases separating them. CDR1 and CDR2 from the germline V gene are KGHSH and LQKENI. There are 17 residues in the CDR3. The DNA of the CDR3 is TGTGCCAGCTCCGCGAACTCTAACGTGGGGAACACAGATACGCAGTATTTT. It is translated as CASSANSNVGNTDTQYF.

Only a few counts were recorded for this clonotype. In DNA form, the CDR3 reads TGTGCCAGCAGTTTAATCGGACATATGACCGGGGAGCTGTTTTTT. Its protein product is CASSLIGHMTGELFF. V and J are TRBV12-3 or TRBV12-4 and TRBJ2-2; D might be TRBD1 (5 bases). The CDR3 covers 15 residues. V was shortened by 2 bases and J by 5 bases, with 12 bases between the two germline ends.

Ten or more counts support this clonotype. This rearrangement joins TRBV7-2 to TRBJ1-2; D may be TRBD1 (5 bases). Trimming stripped 5 bases from V and 8 bases from J, with 15 bases between. The germline CDR1 and CDR2 sequences are SGHTA and FQGNSA. CDR3 length equals 13 residues. The chain's CDR3 is CASSQTEGIGYTF. The DNA for the CDR3 is TGTGCCAGCAGCCAGACAGAGGGTATAGGCTACACCTTC.

This clonotype has a count of ten or more. The V call is TRBV7-9, the J call TRBJ2-1, with D hard to call. The CDR3 runs to 14 residues. The ends were cut back, 7 bases at V and 5 bases at J, with 15 bases in the middle. CDR1 SEHNR and CDR2 FQNEAQ come from the germline V gene (reference sequence). The CDR3 protein is CASTTGGRDNEQFF. DNA of the CDR3: TGTGCCAGCACCACCGGCGGAAGGGACAATGAGCAGTTCTTC. Supplemented by reference TRBV7-9 and TRBJ2-1, the full variable domain reads DTGVSQNPRHKITKRGQNVTFRCDPISEHNRLYWYRQTLGQGPEFLTYFQNEAQLEKSRLLSDRFSAERPKGSFSTLEIQRTEQGDSAMYLCASTTGGRDNEQFFGPGTRLTVL.

This clonotype was counted ten times or more. The chain couples TRBV6-1 to TRBJ2-7; possibly TRBD2 for D (5 bases). The CDR3 has 14 residues. CDR1 and CDR2 (germline): MNHNS, SASEGT. V lost 7 bases and J 6 bases, leaving 19 bases between the germline ends. The CDR3 loop is CASTQRGSSGEQYV. In DNA, the CDR3 is TGTGCCAGCACCCAGAGAGGCAGCAGCGGCGAGCAGTACGTC.

This clonotype was observed at least ten times. The chain has TRBV15 and TRBJ2-1; 8 bases are shared with TRBD2. From germline, CDR1 is LNHNV and CDR2 YYDKDF (reference sequence). V gave up 8 bases and J gave up 5 bases; unmatched junction bases: 2. CDR3 length: 12 residues. As DNA, the CDR3 is TGTGCCACCGAGGGACTAGACAATGAGCAGTTCTTC. It specifies CATEGLDNEQFF.